This is a list of T cell receptor beta chains from one sample in a study of blood T cell repertoires in COVID-19. Produced via immunoSEQ multiplex PCR; TCRdb's table is partial and in-frame only. The table lists hundreds of thousands of clones, 70% to 90% of them singletons. The sequencing sample was made of peripheral blood. The receptors derive from a woman under 40 with COVID-19, enrolled during active disease. Both conserved end residues are part of each CDR3. The D gene is left open where the match is weak. Clone size is given for some rows only: seen once, a few or many times, or a class if the clone is expanded.

TGTGCCATCAGTCAAGAAGGACATGAAGCTTTCTTT	CAISQEGHEAFF	NA	few	TRBV10-3	TRBJ1-1
TGCGCCAGCAGTTATGGACAGGTTTCGGAGACCCAGTACTTC	CASSYGQVSETQYF	TRBD1	NA	TRBV10-2	TRBJ2-5
TGTGCCAGCAGTCGATCACAGGGAGGGAATCAGCCCCAGCATTTT	CASSRSQGGNQPQHF	NA	NA	TRBV6-2/TRBV6-3	TRBJ1-5
TGTGCCAGCAGCTCCGGGACTAGCGGGCAAGAGACCCAGTACTTC	CASSSGTSGQETQYF	TRBD2	NA	TRBV7-6	TRBJ2-5
TGTGCCAGCAGCCAATACGGGGATGGCTACACCTTC	CASSQYGDGYTF	NA	NA	TRBV5-6	TRBJ1-2
TGTGCCAGCAGTTCGACGACTAGCCCATACAATGAGCAGTTCTTC	CASSSTTSPYNEQFF	TRBD2	NA	TRBV2	TRBJ2-1
TGTGCCAGTAGTATTCTTACACCCGGAAACACCATATATTTT	CASSILTPGNTIYF	NA	NA	TRBV19	TRBJ1-3
TGTGCCAGCACCCGACTAGCGGGAGTGGGCACAGATACGCAGTATTTT	CASTRLAGVGTDTQYF	TRBD2	NA	TRBV18	TRBJ2-3
TGTGCCAGCTCACCACGGACACAAAGAATGAACACTGAAGCTTTCTTT	CASSPRTQRMNTEAFF	NA	NA	TRBV18	TRBJ1-1
TGTGCCTGGAGGGAGGGAGCAGGGGGCAATGAGCAGTTCTTC	CAWREGAGGNEQFF	NA	NA	TRBV30	TRBJ2-1
TGCGCCAGCTTCAACACGGACAGCCCAGCCAAAAACATTCAGTACTTC	CASFNTDSPAKNIQYF	NA	NA	TRBV23-1	TRBJ2-4
TGTGCCAGCAGTTCTTGGGTCGGGAGGTACAAAGAGACCCAGTACTTC	CASSSWVGRYKETQYF	TRBD2	NA	TRBV7-9	TRBJ2-5
TGTGCCACCAGCTACGGAGAAGGCTCCACAGATACGCAGTATTTT	CATSYGEGSTDTQYF	NA	NA	TRBV24-1	TRBJ2-3
TGTGCCAGCAGCGAACCCCCAACCCCAGGGTATGGCTACACCTTC	CASSEPPTPGYGYTF	NA	once	TRBV9	TRBJ1-2
TGCGCCAGCAGCTTTGTACACAGGGGGTCCTACAATGAGCAGTTCTTC	CASSFVHRGSYNEQFF	TRBD1	NA	TRBV5-1	TRBJ2-1
TGTGCCTGGAGTGTTGTCGGGACAGGGGGTGAAGGCTACACCTTC	CAWSVVGTGGEGYTF	TRBD1	NA	TRBV30	TRBJ1-2
TGTGCCGGAGACACCGGGGAGCTGTTTTTT	CAGDTGELFF	NA	NA	TRBV27	TRBJ2-2
TGTGCCAGCAGCCCGGGCGACAGACACACTTGGGTAGATACGCAGTATTTT	CASSPGDRHTWVDTQYF	NA	once	TRBV9	TRBJ2-3
TGTGCCAGCAGCTTACCAGGGGTGTCTGGAAACACCATATATTTT	CASSLPGVSGNTIYF	NA	once	TRBV7-9	TRBJ1-3
TGCGCCAGCAGCTTGGGAGGATTCGAAGCTTTCTTT	CASSLGGFEAFF	NA	few	TRBV5-1	TRBJ1-1
TGTGCCAGTAGTCGGGACAGGGGGAGCAATCAGCCCCAGCATTTT	CASSRDRGSNQPQHF	TRBD1	once	TRBV19	TRBJ1-5
TGTGCCAGCAGAACTACAGGGCTCACCTACGAGCAGTACTTC	CASRTTGLTYEQYF	NA	NA	TRBV5-8	TRBJ2-7
TGCAGTGCTAGTCGGGGACAGGGGCTTAACTATGGCTACACCTTC	CSASRGQGLNYGYTF	TRBD1	NA	TRBV20-1	TRBJ1-2
TGTGCCAGCAGTCCCCCCTGGGGGGATCTTAACTATGGCTACACCTTC	CASSPPWGDLNYGYTF	NA	once	TRBV28	TRBJ1-2